These 23 T cell receptor beta chains were sequenced from one sample in a study of blood T cell repertoires in COVID-19. TCRdb's table, derived via immunoSEQ multiplex PCR, lists solely in-frame clones and lacks some. Of roughly 230,000 clones in the sample, around 80% were seen once. Specimen: peripheral blood. The receptors stem from a man between 40 and 49 years old with active or convalescent COVID-19.

The gene calls are TRBV5-1 and TRBJ2-1, with TRBD2 identical over 9 bases. J gave up 3 bases and V 0 bases, and 7 bases lay outside the gene matches. Germline V CDR1 and CDR2: SGHRS, YFSETQ. The CDR3 totals 17 residues. CDR3 bases: TGCGCCAGCAGCTTGGTCTACATGACTAGCGGCTACAATGAGCAGTTCTTC. It specifies CASSLVYMTSGYNEQFF. Combining the CDR3 with reference TRBV5-1 and TRBJ2-1 gives the whole variable domain KAGVTQTPRYLIKTRGQQVTLSCSPISGHRSVSWYQQTPGQGLQFLFEYFSETQRNKGNFPGRFSGRQFSNSRSEMNVSTLELGDSALYLCASSLVYMTSGYNEQFFGPGTRLTVL.

In this sample, this clone turned up a few times. This rearrangement joins TRBV6-6 to TRBJ1-2; D is unresolved. V was cut by 0 bases and J by 4 bases, with 12 bases left in between. CDR1 and CDR2 from the germline V gene are MNHNY and SVGAGI (reference sequence). This CDR3 is built from 15 residues. In DNA, the CDR3 is TGTGCCAGCAGTTACTCGAGGGTGGCGGCCTATGGCTACACCTTC. This gives the protein CASSYSRVAAYGYTF.

The V gene is TRBV7-9, the J gene TRBJ1-2; 7 positions match TRBD1. The CDR3 is 15 amino acids. Germline CDR1 is SEHNR and CDR2 is FQNEAQ (reference sequence). The V segment lost 5 bases and the J segment 3 bases; nucleotides outside the gene matches: 9. CDR3 in amino acids: CASSPTQGKDYGYTF. The CDR3 DNA reads as TGTGCCAGCAGCCCCACACAGGGGAAGGACTATGGCTACACCTTC.

V gene TRBV30 combines with J gene TRBJ2-1; 11 bases map to TRBD2. The germline gives CDR1 GTSNPN, CDR2 SVGIG (reference sequence). The CDR3 length is 18 residues. The V segment lost 0 bases and the J segment 4 bases; nucleotides outside the gene matches: 11. Here the CDR3 reads CAWSVLAGGPMVYNEQFF. The CDR3 DNA reads as TGTGCCTGGAGTGTATTAGCGGGAGGGCCGATGGTTTACAATGAGCAGTTCTTC.

The chain uses TRBV4-1 and TRBJ1-2, with 7 bases matching TRBD1. Germline assignment: CDR1 MGHRA and CDR2 YSYEKL. V was pared by 3 bases and J by 7 bases, with 11 bases of the junction left unmatched. This CDR3 contains 15 residues. CDR3 DNA: TGCGCCAGCAGCCATCCGACAGGGTGGGATGGTGGCTACACCTTC. It encodes CASSHPTGWDGGYTF.

CDR3 amino acids: CASSGMTGGALNQPQHF. CDR3 in DNA: TGTGCCAGCTCGGGGATGACAGGGGGTGCCCTCAATCAGCCCCAGCATTTT. This chain connects TRBV18 to TRBJ1-5, with TRBD1 matching over 9 bases. Germline V gives CDR1 KGHSH, CDR2 LQKENI. V trimming: 6 bases; J trimming: 3 bases; junction bases outside the gene matches: 12. CDR3 size: 17 residues.

To note about this clone: At one of its ends the junction is not consistent with the germline gene, which may arise from a read error. The gene calls are TRBV3-1 (or the pseudogene TRBV3-2) and TRBJ2-3; 8 bases agree with TRBD1. Germline CDR1 LGHDT, CDR2 YNNKEL (reference sequence). The CDR3 is 13 amino acids. CDR3 bases: TGTGCCAGCAGCCACCCGCAGGGGGCCAGCAGGGATTTT. Translated: CASSHPQGASRDF.

In this sample, this clone turned up once. V usage is TRBV19 and J usage is TRBJ2-6; D is unresolved. The CDR3 length is 15 residues. CDR1 and CDR2 from the germline V gene are LNHDA and SQIVND (reference sequence). Trimming took off 4 bases at V and 3 bases at J, with 10 bases between the two ends. The CDR3 coding sequence is TGTGCCAGTAGTAACAAAAGGAGTGGGGCCAACGTCCTGACTTTC. Translated: CASSNKRSGANVLTF.

This clone is a singleton in its sample. V and J are TRBV29-1 and TRBJ2-7; 7 bases line up with TRBD2. Per the germline V gene, CDR1 is SQVTM and CDR2 is ANQGSEA. V shed 6 bases, J shed 2 bases, and the junction held 7 bases outside the gene matches. The CDR3 is 13 amino acids. The CDR3 is CSVGRAGTYEQYF. CDR3 DNA sequence: TGCAGCGTAGGGAGGGCCGGCACCTACGAGCAGTACTTC.

A note on this clone: Other DNA variants within this sample encode the same CDR3. The chain combines TRBV30 with TRBJ1-5; TRBD1 matches 9 bases. Germline V gene sequence: CDR1 GTSNPN, CDR2 SVGIG (reference sequence). The CDR3 totals 14 residues. Losses at the gene ends were 2 bases for V and 5 bases for J; bases not matched to a gene: 4. The CDR3 nucleotides read TGTGCCTGGAGTCCGGGACAGGGTTATCAGCCCCAGCATTTT. This sequence encodes CAWSPGQGYQPQHF.

For the CDR3, the DNA is TGTGCCAGTAGTATTTACGGGGGGCTCCAAGAGACCCAGTACTTC. Amino acids: CASSIYGGLQETQYF. This sequence joins TRBV19 and TRBJ2-5; perhaps TRBD2 as D (7 bases). There are 15 residues in the CDR3. The V end lost 3 bases, the J end lost 1 base, and 12 bases lay between the germline ends. Per germline, CDR1 LNHDA and CDR2 SQIVND (reference sequence).

The rearrangement joins TRBV10-1 to TRBJ1-3; D call uncertain. CDR1 WNHNN and CDR2 SYGVQD come from the germline V gene (reference sequence). The CDR3 has 16 amino acids. Trimming cost V 4 bases and J 9 bases, with 22 bases left between them. For the CDR3, the DNA is TGCGCCAGCAGTGTACCTTGCACACCCGGGGAGTGCACCATATATTTT. Translating it yields CASSVPCTPGECTIYF.

Only a few counts were recorded for this clone. This sequence joins TRBV2 and TRBJ1-6, with D possibly being TRBD1 (5 bases). Germline loops: CDR1 SNHLY, CDR2 FYNNEI. The CDR3 totals 14 residues. V lost 3 bases and J 12 bases, leaving 15 bases between the germline ends. CDR3 sequence: CASSEMAAQVPLHF. CDR3 DNA sequence: TGTGCCAGCAGTGAGATGGCAGCACAGGTACCCCTCCACTTT.

V gene TRBV4-1 combines with J gene TRBJ1-3; 8 positions match TRBD1. Germline CDR1 reads MGHRA; CDR2 reads YSYEKL. V was pared by 1 base and J by 4 bases, with 15 bases of the junction left unmatched. This CDR3 region has 19 residues. CDR3 nucleotide sequence: TGCGCCAGCAGCCAAGGTTCGTCTGCTCTCAGGGGGCCCGGAAACACCATATATTTT. It translates to CASSQGSSALRGPGNTIYF.

The count of this clone is one. The chain couples TRBV5-1 to TRBJ1-1; D not certain. V was pared by 6 bases and J by 3 bases, with 15 bases between. Germline values: CDR1 SGHRS, CDR2 YFSETQ. The CDR3 sequence is 14 residues long. The CDR3 region has the DNA TGCGCCAGCACCGCCGGTATTGCCGACACTGAAGCTTTCTTT. Protein product: CASTAGIADTEAFF.

The chain links TRBV6-5 to TRBJ1-1, with unresolved D. This CDR3 is 14 amino acids long. Germline CDR1 and CDR2: MNHEY and SVGAGI. V dropped 7 bases and J dropped 0 bases, with 12 bases sitting between them. The DNA of the CDR3 is TGTGCCAGCATGGAAGGGAGACTGAACACTGAAGCTTTCTTT. Amino acid sequence: CASMEGRLNTEAFF.

Turning to this clone: Other DNA sequences in this specimen translate into the identical CDR3. The rearrangement uses TRBV30 and TRBJ2-7; 7 bases are shared with TRBD1. After removal of 1 base from V and 4 bases from J, the junction contained 1 base not matched to a gene. Germline CDR1 and CDR2: GTSNPN and SVGIG (reference sequence). The length of the CDR3 is 12 residues. Here the CDR3 DNA reads TGTGCCTGGAGTGAACAGGGGTACGAGCAGTACTTC. Protein sequence: CAWSEQGYEQYF.

This chain uses TRBV6-5 with TRBJ1-1; 7 bases match TRBD1. Losses at the gene ends were 0 bases for V and 4 bases for J; bases not matched to a gene: 2. CDR3 length: 14 residues. CDR1 and CDR2 from the germline V gene are MNHEY and SVGAGI. The CDR3 nucleotides are TGTGCCAGCAGTTACTCGGCAGGGGGCACTGAAGCTTTCTTT. This codes for CASSYSAGGTEAFF.

The J gene is TRBJ2-7, the V gene TRBV27; no reliable D call. CDR3 length equals 13 residues. V lost 3 bases, J lost 4 bases, and 10 bases lay in between. The germline V gene encodes CDR1 MNHEY and CDR2 SMNVEV (reference sequence). The CDR3 is CASSFLIGYEQYF. The CDR3 DNA is TGTGCCAGCAGTTTTTTAATCGGGTACGAGCAGTACTTC.

The J gene is TRBJ2-1, the V gene TRBV6-2 or TRBV6-3; 8 nucleotides match TRBD1. CDR1 and CDR2 from the germline V gene are MNHEY and SVGEGT. The CDR3 contains 14 residues. The ends lost 5 bases at V and 4 bases at J; junction bases unmatched: 4. The CDR3 bases are TGTGCCAGCAGTACAGGGGGGAGGTACAATGAGCAGTTCTTC. Encoded protein: CASSTGGRYNEQFF.

The gene calls are TRBV6-5 and TRBJ1-1; 7 nucleotides agree with TRBD1. The germline CDR1 and CDR2 sequences are MNHEY and SVGAGI. CDR3 size: 14 residues. Trimming removed 4 bases from V and 11 bases from J; junction bases left unmatched: 13. The CDR3 DNA reads as TGTGCCAGCAGTTCCTTGACAGGGTACGGGGGCGCTTTCTTT. Translated, it gives CASSSLTGYGGAFF.

The rearrangement joins TRBV6-5 to TRBJ1-2; maybe TRBD1 (6 bases). From germline, CDR1 is MNHEY and CDR2 SVGAGI. V lost 5 bases to trimming and J lost 8 bases, with 18 bases between them. The CDR3 spans 14 residues. CDR3 bases: TGTGCCAGCAGTAGGGAACAGGGTTTCAGCGGCTACACCTTC. Translating gives CASSREQGFSGYTF.

The CDR3 sequence: CASSPEWGQDNYGYTF. CDR3 DNA: TGCGCCAGCAGCCCAGAGTGGGGACAGGACAACTATGGCTACACCTTC. The gene calls are TRBV5-1 and TRBJ1-2; 8 bases are a match to TRBD1. Germline V gene data show CDR1 as SGHRS and CDR2 as YFSETQ. The CDR3 contains 16 residues. Trimming took 4 bases from V and 2 from J; bases not matched to a gene: 10.